The next 17 T cell receptor beta chains were all read from a single sample in a study of metastatic and nonmetastatic thyroid tumors (dated by TCRdb to 2019 to 2021). Before undergoing thyroid surgery, none of the patients had been given any kind of treatment. The receptor library was made with PCR. TCRdb shows the sequencer as Illumina HiSeq 4000. TCRdb itself trimmed the public reads at Q25 with fastp, ran MiXCR and retained productive beta chains. The sample table records more than 90,000 clones; about 13% of these occur just once. The ten most abundant clones make up approximately 10% of the sample. The sequenced sample was blood. These TCRs come from a female donor with papillary thyroid cancer or a benign thyroid nodule (not recorded which). Some clones in this sample may be carry-over from other donors' samples.

The rearrangement links TRBV9 to TRBJ2-7; no firm D call. The CDR3 runs 15 residues. The V end lost 4 bases, the J end lost 13 bases, and 27 bases lay between the germline ends. Germline V CDR1 and CDR2: SGDLS, YYNGEE. The CDR3: CASSPIPRSSYDHYF. The CDR3 region has the DNA TGTGCCAGCAGCCCGATACCTAGGAGCTCCTACGATCATTACTTC.

The rearrangement uses TRBV28 and TRBJ2-7; 8 bases are shared with TRBD2. J was trimmed by 2 bases and V by 11 bases; bases with no gene match: 11. This CDR3 region has 14 residues. Germline V CDR1 and CDR2: MDHEN, SYDVKM. The DNA of the CDR3 is TGTGCCTGCCATAGCGGGATCATGACCTACGAGCAGTACTTC. Translating it yields CACHSGIMTYEQYF.

This clone was recorded at least ten times. This chain uses TRBV18 with TRBJ1-1, with D possibly being TRBD1 (5 bases). CDR1 is KGHSH, CDR2 LQKENI, per germline. The CDR3 covers 15 residues. V was shortened by 0 bases and J by 5 bases, with 13 bases between the two germline ends. CDR3 residues: CASSPPGTVGTEAFF. In DNA, the CDR3 is TGTGCCAGCTCACCACCGGGGACGGTTGGGACTGAAGCTTTCTTT.

This clone was seen ten or more times. The J gene is TRBJ2-3, the V gene TRBV9; D is unresolved. V shed 4 bases and J shed 6 bases, with 12 bases lying between them. This CDR3 contains 13 residues. CDR1 SGDLS and CDR2 YYNGEE come from the germline V gene. CDR3 protein: CASSLRMRDTQYF. The DNA for the CDR3 is TGTGCCAGCAGCTTGCGGATGAGGGATACGCAGTATTTT.

This clone was seen repeatedly, ten times or more. The CDR3 sequence: CASQFRGGEKLFF. The CDR3 nucleotides read TGTGCCAGCCAGTTCAGGGGTGGTGAAAAACTGTTTTTT. The chain is built from TRBV19 and TRBJ1-4, with D possibly TRBD1 on 6 matching bases. Germline lookup yields CDR1 LNHDA and CDR2 SQIVND (reference sequence). The CDR3 sequence is 13 residues long. With 9 bases removed from V and 7 bases from J, the gap between germline ends came to 15 bases.

Ten or more counts support this clone. V is TRBV12-3 or TRBV12-4 and J is TRBJ2-1, with 8 bases fitting TRBD2. The CDR3 is 16 amino acids. The V gene end was trimmed by 5 bases and the J gene end by 5 bases; junction bases not matched to a gene: 11. This CDR3 is CASSEPGLGGHNEQFF. The CDR3 DNA follows: TGTGCCAGCAGTGAACCGGGACTAGGGGGACACAATGAGCAGTTCTTC.

The chain uses TRBV20-1 and TRBJ2-3; D perhaps matches TRBD1 (6 bases). Germline CDR1 DFQATT, CDR2 SNEGSKA (reference sequence). Trimming pared 5 bases from V and 1 base from J, leaving 13 bases between. This CDR3 has 14 residues. CDR3 in DNA: TGCAGTGCTTACCCCCCAGGGGGCACAGATACGCAGTATTTT. It translates to CSAYPPGGTDTQYF.

This chain connects TRBV19 to TRBJ2-2; 8 bases agree with TRBD2. This CDR3 contains 16 residues. Germline V lookup: CDR1 LNHDA, CDR2 SQIVND (reference sequence). V shed 4 bases and J 6 bases; nucleotides not matched to a gene: 10. CDR3 protein: CASSTLAGLKAGELFF. For the CDR3, the DNA is TGTGCCAGTAGTACGCTAGCGGGCCTAAAGGCCGGGGAGCTGTTTTTT. The full variable domain, its missing parts supplied by reference TRBV19 and TRBJ2-2, is DGGITQSPKYLFRKEGQNVTLSCEQNLNHDAMYWYRQDPGQGLRLIYYSQIVNDFQKGDIAEGYSVSREKKESFPLTVTSAQKNPTAFYLCASSTLAGLKAGELFFGEGSRLTVL.

This clone came up many times. V gene TRBV7-9 combines with J gene TRBJ1-3, with D uncertain. Trimming removed 1 base at V and 0 bases at J, with 7 bases between. The germline gives CDR1 SEHNR, CDR2 FQNEAQ (reference sequence). This CDR3 spans 15 amino acids. The CDR3 DNA sequence: TGTGCCAGCAGCTTAGGTGTTGCCTCTGGAAACACCATATATTTT. It codes for CASSLGVASGNTIYF.

The sample holds many counts of this clone. The chain combines TRBV20-1 with TRBJ2-7; 9 bases line up with TRBD1. Germline V gives CDR1 DFQATT, CDR2 SNEGSKA (reference sequence). The V segment lost 5 bases and the J segment 2 bases; nucleotides outside the gene matches: 4. The CDR3 sequence is 13 residues long. CDR3 DNA sequence: TGCAGTGCTTACCGGGACAGGGCCTACGAGCAGTACTTC. This codes for CSAYRDRAYEQYF.

This clone has ten or more counts. The chain's CDR3 is CASNIGGRAVAETQYF. DNA for the CDR3: TGTGCCAGCAATATCGGCGGGAGGGCCGTTGCAGAGACCCAGTACTTC. The rearrangement uses TRBV2 and TRBJ2-5; 9 positions match TRBD2. This CDR3 has 16 amino acids. V was pared by 7 bases and J by 4 bases, with 13 bases of the junction left unmatched. The germline gives CDR1 SNHLY, CDR2 FYNNEI. Full variable domain (rest looked up from reference TRBV2 and TRBJ2-5): EPEVTQTPSHQVTQMGQEVILRCVPISNHLYFYWYRQILGQKVEFLVSFYNNEISEKSEIFDDQFSVERPDGSNFTLKIRSTKLEDSAMYFCASNIGGRAVAETQYFGPGTRLLVL.

This clone was recorded many times. This chain links TRBV28 with TRBJ1-4; D remains unclear. Germline V gene sequence: CDR1 MDHEN, CDR2 SYDVKM. Trimming removed 7 bases at V and 4 bases at J, with 13 bases between. The CDR3 totals 14 residues. The CDR3 DNA follows: TGTGCCAGCAAAGCAGGACGTGGTAATGAAAAACTGTTTTTT. Its translation is CASKAGRGNEKLFF.

This clone was counted ten times or more. The chain recombines TRBV6-2 or TRBV6-3 with TRBJ2-7; a weak D match, TRBD2 (5 bases). V shed 7 bases and J shed 2 bases, with 15 bases lying between them. The CDR3 contains 14 residues. CDR1 and CDR2 from the germline V gene are MNHEY and SVGEGT. The CDR3 reads CASTPRGPAYEQYF. The CDR3 coding sequence is TGTGCCAGCACCCCTCGAGGGCCTGCCTACGAGCAGTACTTC.

This clone was counted many times. It may be a read error: a sequence one base away is much more abundant. This same CDR3 is encoded by further DNA sequences in the sample. The V call is TRBV6-1, the J call TRBJ2-7; 9 bases map to TRBD2. With V trimmed by 10 bases and J by 2 bases, 15 bases remained unmatched. The CDR3 loop spans 16 amino acids. Germline V lookup: CDR1 MNHNS, CDR2 SASEGT. CDR3 bases: TGTGCCACCCCGGAAGCGGGGGGCAATATAACCTACGAGCAGTACTTC. Translating it yields CATPEAGGNITYEQYF.

The chain uses TRBV6-2 or TRBV6-3 and TRBJ2-2; maybe TRBD2 (6 bases). The V end was cut by 7 bases, the J end by 5 bases, with 20 bases between. The germline V gene has CDR1 MNHEY and CDR2 SVGEGT. This CDR3 is 16 amino acids long. This chain's CDR3 is CASIPAGTGRTGELFF. The DNA for the CDR3 is TGTGCCAGCATACCCGCCGGGACGGGGAGGACCGGGGAGCTGTTTTTT.

This clone was detected ten times or more. Given a much more abundant clone one base away, this may be a read error. Other nucleotide sequences in the sample specify the same CDR3. The chain carries TRBV4-2 and TRBJ2-7; D might be TRBD2 (6 bases). Germline V gene lookup returns CDR1 LGHNA and CDR2 YNFKEQ. CDR3 length: 13 amino acids. The CDR3: CASSRDLLYEQYF. The CDR3 coding sequence is TGTGCCAGCAGCCGGGACTTACTCTACGAGCAATACTTC.

This clone was found many times. The rearrangement links TRBV7-2 to TRBJ2-3; either TRBD1 or TRBD2 may supply D (5 bases each). Germline CDR1 SGHTA, CDR2 FQGNSA. V was clipped by 7 bases and J by 0 bases, with 11 bases between them. The CDR3 has 14 residues. The CDR3 here is CASNLGPSTDTQYF. CDR3 bases: TGTGCCAGCAACCTGGGACCCAGCACAGATACGCAGTATTTT.